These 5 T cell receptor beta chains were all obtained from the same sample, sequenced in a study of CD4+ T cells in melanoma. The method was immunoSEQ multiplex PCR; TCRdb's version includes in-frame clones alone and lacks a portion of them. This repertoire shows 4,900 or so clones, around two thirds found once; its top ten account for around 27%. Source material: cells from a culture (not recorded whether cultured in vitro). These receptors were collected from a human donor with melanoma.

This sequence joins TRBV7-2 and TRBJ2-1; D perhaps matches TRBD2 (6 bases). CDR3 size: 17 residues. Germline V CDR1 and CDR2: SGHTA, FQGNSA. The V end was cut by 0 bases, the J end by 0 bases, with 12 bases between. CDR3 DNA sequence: TGTGCCAGCAGCTTAGCTAGGGGACTTAGCTCCTACAATGAGCAGTTCTTC. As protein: CASSLARGLSSYNEQFF.

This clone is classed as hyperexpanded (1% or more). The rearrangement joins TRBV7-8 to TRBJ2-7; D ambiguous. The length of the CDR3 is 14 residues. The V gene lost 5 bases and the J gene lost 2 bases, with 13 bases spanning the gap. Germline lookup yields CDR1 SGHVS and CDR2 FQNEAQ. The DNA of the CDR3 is TGTGCCAGCAGCACCCAGACCGGAACCTACGAGCAGTACTTC. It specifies CASSTQTGTYEQYF.

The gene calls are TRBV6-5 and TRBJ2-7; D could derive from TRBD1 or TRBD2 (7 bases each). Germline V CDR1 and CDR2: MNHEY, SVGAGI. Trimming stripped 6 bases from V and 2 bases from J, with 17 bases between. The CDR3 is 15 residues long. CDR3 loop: CASRPRGDRAYEQYF. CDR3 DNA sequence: TGTGCCAGCAGACCACGGGGGGACAGAGCCTACGAGCAGTACTTC.

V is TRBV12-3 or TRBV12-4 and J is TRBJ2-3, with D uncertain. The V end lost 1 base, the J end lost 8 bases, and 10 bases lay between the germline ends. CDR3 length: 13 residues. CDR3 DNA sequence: TGTGCCAGCAGTTTAGGTCTAAAGGGTACGCAGTATTTT. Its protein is CASSLGLKGTQYF.

The CDR3 nucleotides read TGCGCCAGCAGCCAGCGGGGGGTCGGTCTCGGACTCTATGGCTACACCTTC. It yields the protein CASSQRGVGLGLYGYTF. The rearrangement uses TRBV4-3 and TRBJ1-2; D perhaps matches TRBD1 (5 bases). Looked up from germline, CDR1 is LGHNA and CDR2 is YSLEER. CDR3 length equals 17 residues. The V and J ends lost 3 bases and 4 bases respectively, with 21 bases between them.